These 15 T cell receptor beta chains were all obtained from the same sample, sequenced in a study of T cells in localized non-small cell lung cancer. Assay: immunoSEQ multiplex PCR; the TCRdb copy retains only in-frame clones and omits some. The sample carries 35,000 to 40,000 clones, approximately 88% recorded once. The material was peripheral blood, obtained before any cancer treatment. These receptors originate from a woman aged 35-75 years with stage I lung adenocarcinoma.

This chain's CDR3 is CASSYSGLFGEKLFF. The CDR3 bases are TGTGCCAGCAGTTACTCTGGCCTTTTCGGAGAAAAACTGTTTTTT. The chain employs TRBV6-5 and TRBJ1-4; D ambiguous. The CDR3 covers 15 residues. Germline CDR1 is MNHEY and CDR2 is SVGAGI. The germline V and J ends were trimmed by 0 bases and 8 bases, with 13 bases remaining between them.

The chain recombines TRBV29-1 with TRBJ1-2; D is uncertain. The V end lost 3 bases, the J end lost 8 bases, and 19 bases lay between the germline ends. This CDR3 has 14 amino acids. Germline lookup yields CDR1 SQVTM and CDR2 ANQGSEA. Written as DNA, the CDR3 is TGCAGCGTTGAGCGGACGACCGCCATGGGGGGCTACACCTTC. Translating it yields CSVERTTAMGGYTF.

V and J are TRBV12-5 and TRBJ2-5, with D tentatively TRBD1 (6 bases). There are 15 residues in the CDR3. Germline V gives CDR1 LGHNT, CDR2 FRNRAP. V dropped 0 bases and J dropped 1 base, with 9 bases sitting between them. CDR3 residues: CASGLVGGPQETQYF. CDR3 coding DNA: TGTGCTAGTGGTTTGGTTGGGGGCCCCCAAGAGACCCAGTACTTC.

The V gene is TRBV18, the J gene TRBJ2-2; D remains unclear. The germline V and J ends were trimmed by 2 bases and 5 bases, with 12 bases remaining between them. This CDR3 has 15 amino acids. CDR1 is KGHSH and CDR2 is LQKENI in the germline V gene. In DNA, the CDR3 is TGTGCCAGCTCACCAAGGGAAATGGCGACCGGGGAGCTGTTTTTT. Residues: CASSPREMATGELFF.

The chain joins TRBV7-2 to TRBJ1-2, with D perhaps matching TRBD1 (6 bases). This CDR3 has 14 residues. V lost 6 bases to trimming and J lost 12 bases, with 23 bases between them. The germline gives CDR1 SGHTA, CDR2 FQGNSA. The CDR3 DNA follows: TGTGCCAGCAGTCAGGGGCAGGGCTCCGTTGTTGACACCTTC. Its protein product is CASSQGQGSVVDTF.

This sequence joins TRBV7-9 and TRBJ1-4; D might be TRBD1 (5 bases). The CDR3 is made up of 18 amino acids. V was shortened by 6 bases and J by 4 bases, with 24 bases between the two germline ends. Germline values: CDR1 SEHNR, CDR2 FQNEAQ (reference sequence). The CDR3 region is CASSPGLTNRRYNEKLFF. The CDR3 coding sequence is TGTGCCAGCAGTCCCGGATTAACCAACAGGCGCTATAATGAAAAACTGTTTTTT.

This chain joins TRBV7-6 and TRBJ1-1; D unclear. From germline, CDR1 is SGHVS and CDR2 FNYEAQ. The ends were cut back, 1 base at V and 10 bases at J, with 10 bases in the middle. This CDR3 spans 12 amino acids. The CDR3 is CASSLDVGPAFF. The CDR3 nucleotides read TGTGCCAGCAGCTTAGACGTTGGGCCAGCTTTCTTT. The complete variable domain, with remaining parts taken from reference TRBV7-6 and TRBJ1-1, reads GAGVSQSPRYKVTKRGQDVALRCDPISGHVSLYWYRQALGQGPEFLTYFNYEAQQDKSGLPNDRFSAERPEGSISTLTIQRTEQRDSAMYRCASSLDVGPAFFGQGTRLTVV.

The genes are TRBV7-2 and TRBJ2-3; D is undetermined. The CDR3 loop spans 13 amino acids. The V gene lost 0 bases and the J gene lost 6 bases, with 7 bases spanning the gap. CDR1 is SGHTA and CDR2 is FQGNSA in the germline V gene. Here the CDR3 DNA reads TGTGCCAGCAGCTTAGCCAGCCCCGATACGCAGTATTTT. This gives the protein CASSLASPDTQYF. Together with reference TRBV7-2 and TRBJ2-3, the CDR3 gives the full variable domain: GAGVSQSPSNKVTEKGKDVELRCDPISGHTALYWYRQSLGQGLEFLIYFQGNSAPDKSGLPSDRFSAERTGGSVSTLTIQRTQQEDSAVYLCASSLASPDTQYFGPGTRLTVL.

This chain links TRBV15 with TRBJ2-3; 15 bases are shared with TRBD2. The V segment lost 1 base and the J segment 1 base; nucleotides outside the gene matches: 12. From germline, CDR1 is LNHNV and CDR2 YYDKDF (reference sequence). The CDR3 sequence is 21 residues long. CDR3 nucleotide sequence: TGTGCCACCAGCAGAGCAAGGACTAGCGGGAGGGTCCCTCGGGGCACAGATACGCAGTATTTT. This codes for CATSRARTSGRVPRGTDTQYF.

On this clone: Relative to the germline gene, one junction end is altered; a read error may explain this. The rearrangement uses TRBV29-1 and TRBJ2-5; perhaps D is TRBD1 or TRBD2 (5 bases each). The end of the DNA fits TRBJ2-7 better, so the J call may be wrong. Germline CDR1 SQVTM, CDR2 ANQGSEA. The CDR3 spans 12 residues. The CDR3 nucleotides read TGTAGCGTGGGGGATATCTCCTACGAGCAGTACTTC. Its protein product is CSVGDISYEQYF.

The J gene is TRBJ1-4, the V gene TRBV5-1; 10 positions agree with TRBD1. The ends lost 5 bases at V and 7 bases at J; junction bases unmatched: 5. The CDR3 is 14 amino acids. Germline V CDR1 and CDR2: SGHRS, YFSETQ. The CDR3 nucleotides read TGCGCCAGCAGGCGGACAGGGGGGAGTGAAAAACTGTTTTTT. Translation: CASRRTGGSEKLFF. Combining the CDR3 with reference TRBV5-1 and TRBJ1-4 gives the whole variable domain KAGVTQTPRYLIKTRGQQVTLSCSPISGHRSVSWYQQTPGQGLQFLFEYFSETQRNKGNFPGRFSGRQFSNSRSEMNVSTLELGDSALYLCASRRTGGSEKLFFGSGTQLSVL.

The V gene is TRBV18, the J gene TRBJ2-1, with TRBD2 matching over 8 bases. This CDR3 region has 15 residues. Germline values: CDR1 KGHSH, CDR2 LQKENI. With V trimmed by 5 bases and J by 4 bases, 7 bases remained unmatched. CDR3 region: CASSTRLALYNEQFF. CDR3 nucleotides: TGTGCCAGCTCAACAAGACTAGCGCTATACAATGAGCAGTTCTTC. Full variable domain (remainder filled in from reference TRBV18 and TRBJ2-1): NAGVMQNPRHLVRRRGQEARLRCSPMKGHSHVYWYRQLPEEGLKFMVYLQKENIIDESGMPKERFSAEFPKEGPSILRIQQVVRGDSAAYFCASSTRLALYNEQFFGPGTRLTVL.

The chain combines TRBV13 with TRBJ2-7; 8 nucleotides line up with TRBD1. Unmatched junction bases numbered 4, after V lost 0 bases and J lost 0 bases. CDR1 and CDR2 from the germline V gene are PRHDT and FYEKMQ (reference sequence). The CDR3 sequence is 16 residues long. This CDR3 is CASSLGAGGVSYEQYF. CDR3 nucleotide sequence: TGTGCCAGCAGCTTAGGGGCAGGGGGCGTCTCCTACGAGCAGTACTTC.

The chain carries TRBV23-1 and TRBJ2-1, with a possible D match to TRBD1 (6 bases). TRBV23-1 qualifies as an ORF whose function is uncertain. The CDR3 is 17 residues long. The germline V and J ends were trimmed by 4 bases and 3 bases, with 19 bases remaining between them. CDR3 coding DNA: TGCGCCAGCAGTCGGGGCGATGGGGGCGCGTGCTACAATGAGCAGTTCTTC. Protein product: CASSRGDGGACYNEQFF.

The V and J genes are TRBV2 and TRBJ1-5, with D maybe TRBD1 (5 bases). Trimming cost V 3 bases and J 2 bases, with 11 bases left between them. There are 15 residues in the CDR3. Germline V gene lookup returns CDR1 SNHLY and CDR2 FYNNEI. As DNA, the CDR3 is TGTGCCAGCAGTGAGGGGGGGATCGGCAATCAGCCCCAGCATTTT. Protein product: CASSEGGIGNQPQHF.